The 20 T cell receptor beta chains below come from one sample, sequenced in a study of T cells after yellow fever vaccination. MiXCR, applied by TCRdb to the 5' RACE reads, yields one record per CDR3 protein. The table has just over 250,000 distinct CDR3 sequences, over 4.5% seen once. The sequencing here drew on CD4+ T cells sorted from PBMCs, taken on the day of the yellow fever booster vaccination. The receptors here all came from a man aged 18 to 30 who received the YFV17D yellow fever vaccine.

The CDR3 spells CASSEHSSTDTQYF. CDR3 nucleotides: TGTGCCAGCAGTGAACATTCTAGCACAGATACGCAGTATTTT. The chain couples TRBV25-1 to TRBJ2-3; D remains ambiguous. The CDR3 runs 14 residues. The germline V gene encodes CDR1 MGHDK and CDR2 SYGVNS. V dropped 2 bases and J dropped 0 bases, with 6 bases sitting between them.

This rearrangement joins TRBV7-9 to TRBJ1-1, with D possibly being TRBD1 (5 bases). The CDR3 totals 14 residues. The V gene's germline CDR1 is SEHNR and CDR2 FQNEAQ (reference sequence). Trimming shortened V by 3 bases and J by 1 base, and 9 bases separated the two germline ends. CDR3 protein: CASSFSTANTEAFF. The CDR3 DNA reads as TGTGCCAGCAGCTTTTCGACAGCGAACACTGAAGCTTTCTTT.

This clonotype was recorded at least ten times. V and J are TRBV11-2 and TRBJ2-1, with 9 bases identical to TRBD1. V gave up 5 bases and J gave up 3 bases; unmatched junction bases: 11. The CDR3 covers 17 residues. Looked up from germline, CDR1 is SGHAT and CDR2 is FQNNGV. The CDR3 sequence: CASSPGQGLVDYNEQFF. The DNA for the CDR3 is TGTGCCAGCAGCCCAGGACAGGGGCTAGTTGACTACAATGAGCAGTTCTTC.

The rearrangement links TRBV5-6 to TRBJ2-3; unclear D gene. CDR1 and CDR2 from the germline V gene are SGHDT and YYEEEE. The V end lost 7 bases, the J end lost 2 bases, and 11 bases lay between the germline ends. There are 13 residues in the CDR3. Here the CDR3 reads CASSNLFTDTQYF. CDR3 nucleotide sequence: TGTGCCAGCTCGAACCTCTTCACAGATACGCAGTATTTT.

The V gene is TRBV5-1, the J gene TRBJ1-2; tentatively, D is TRBD1 (6 bases). The CDR3 contains 14 residues. V was trimmed by 2 bases and J by 8 bases, leaving 16 bases between them. Germline loops: CDR1 SGHRS, CDR2 YFSETQ. CDR3 residues: CASSLIGGEGGYTF. DNA for the CDR3: TGCGCCAGCAGCTTAATCGGGGGCGAGGGCGGCTACACCTTC.

V gene TRBV7-3 combines with J gene TRBJ2-3; 13 bases align to TRBD2. Trimming removed 3 bases from V and 4 bases from J; junction bases left unmatched: 7. CDR3 size: 17 residues. The germline V gene has CDR1 SGHTA and CDR2 FQGTGA. The CDR3 DNA reads as TGTGCCAGCAGCTTCTCTCGACTAGCGGGGGGTCCAGATACGCAGTATTTT. This codes for CASSFSRLAGGPDTQYF. Based on the CDR3 plus reference TRBV7-3 and TRBJ2-3, the full variable domain is GAGVSQTPSNKVTEKGKYVELRCDPISGHTALYWYRQSLGQGPEFLIYFQGTGAADDSGLPNDRFFAVRPEGSVSTLKIQRTERGDSAVYLCASSFSRLAGGPDTQYFGPGTRLTVL.

A few counts support this clonotype. The chain links TRBV5-1 to TRBJ1-4; D not resolved. The ends were cut back, 0 bases at V and 0 bases at J, with 3 bases in the middle. Germline values: CDR1 SGHRS, CDR2 YFSETQ. This CDR3 spans 14 amino acids. The CDR3 here is CASSLDSTNEKLFF. As DNA, the CDR3 is TGCGCCAGCAGCTTGGATTCAACTAATGAAAAACTGTTTTTT.

This clonotype was recorded a few times. The rearrangement joins TRBV5-1 to TRBJ2-5; D might be TRBD2 (6 bases). The V end was cut by 5 bases, the J end by 4 bases, with 18 bases between. CDR1 and CDR2 from the germline V gene are SGHRS and YFSETQ. This CDR3 region has 15 residues. CDR3 DNA: TGCGCCAGCAGTTTCGGGAGCGGTAGTGGAGAGACCCAGTACTTC. It codes for CASSFGSGSGETQYF. The full variable domain, in which reference TRBV5-1 and TRBJ2-5 provide the parts outside the CDR3, is KAGVTQTPRYLIKTRGQQVTLSCSPISGHRSVSWYQQTPGQGLQFLFEYFSETQRNKGNFPGRFSGRQFSNSRSEMNVSTLELGDSALYLCASSFGSGSGETQYFGPGTRLLVL.

Note on this clonotype: A much larger clone differs by one base, so this may be a read error. The J gene is TRBJ2-2, the V gene TRBV12-3 or TRBV12-4, with D possibly TRBD2 on 5 matching bases. The CDR3 runs 13 residues. The CDR3 is CASSFTISGELIF. The CDR3 nucleotides are TGTGCCAGCAGTTTCACCATTTCCGGGGAGCTGATTTTT.

This clonotype was counted only a few times. V is TRBV12-3 or TRBV12-4 and J is TRBJ1-1; 9 bases are a match to TRBD1. The length of the CDR3 is 12 residues. The ends lost 3 bases at V and 8 bases at J; junction bases unmatched: 1. This CDR3 is CASSFDRGEAFF. The CDR3 DNA reads as TGTGCCAGCAGTTTCGACAGGGGGGAAGCTTTCTTT.

The V call is TRBV6-2 or TRBV6-3, the J call TRBJ2-1; D possibly corresponds to TRBD1 (6 bases). Germline V gene sequence: CDR1 MNHEY, CDR2 SVGEGT. With 7 bases removed from V and 3 bases from J, the gap between germline ends came to 16 bases. The CDR3 sequence is 15 residues long. The CDR3 sequence: CASTPGGGFYNEQFF. In DNA, the CDR3 is TGTGCCAGCACCCCTGGGGGCGGTTTCTACAATGAGCAGTTCTTC.

This clonotype was picked up a small number of times. This rearrangement joins TRBV20-1 to TRBJ1-4; D is uncertain. The V and J ends lost 6 bases and 0 bases respectively, with 11 bases between them. CDR1 and CDR2 from the germline V gene are DFQATT and SNEGSKA (reference sequence). This CDR3 is 14 amino acids long. In DNA, the CDR3 is TGCAGTGCCGCAGGAGATACAACTAATGAAAAACTGTTTTTT. Its protein product is CSAAGDTTNEKLFF.

This clonotype turned up a few times. The chain uses TRBV5-1 and TRBJ1-3; unclear D gene. V lost 0 bases, J lost 9 bases, and 10 bases lay in between. Germline V gives CDR1 SGHRS, CDR2 YFSETQ. This CDR3 is built from 13 residues. For the CDR3, the DNA is TGCGCCAGCAGCTTGGGAACCGGCGGCACCATATATTTT. Amino acids: CASSLGTGGTIYF.

This clonotype was observed at least ten times. The CDR3 sequence is CATRQGGGINSPLHF. The CDR3 DNA sequence: TGCGCCACCCGACAGGGAGGGGGGATAAATTCACCCCTCCACTTT. The V call is TRBV4-1, the J call TRBJ1-6, with 7 positions matching TRBD1. This CDR3 has 15 amino acids. The J segment lost 7 bases and the V segment lost 10 bases, leaving 13 bases of the junction unmatched. Germline values: CDR1 MGHRA, CDR2 YSYEKL.

This clonotype was counted at least ten times. The chain joins TRBV12-3 or TRBV12-4 to TRBJ1-2, with D tentatively TRBD1 (6 bases). The CDR3 has 15 residues. V was trimmed by 5 bases and J by 8 bases, leaving 21 bases between them. The CDR3 nucleotides are TGTGCCAGCAGTCCGCCCTTCACAGGGAAGTGGGGCTACACCTTC. Protein: CASSPPFTGKWGYTF.

DNA for the CDR3: TGTGCCAGCAGTGAATTCAGAACTTCCCAAGAGACCCAGTACTTC. It specifies CASSEFRTSQETQYF. The gene calls are TRBV25-1 and TRBJ2-5; D not resolved. Trimming pared 1 base from V and 1 base from J, leaving 10 bases between. CDR3 size: 15 residues. Germline CDR1 and CDR2: MGHDK and SYGVNS.

This chain links TRBV30 with TRBJ1-1; D is perhaps TRBD1 (6 bases). The CDR3 is made up of 14 amino acids. Trimming left V 6 bases short and J 2 bases short, with 16 bases between. CDR1 and CDR2 from the germline V gene are GTSNPN and SVGIG (reference sequence). CDR3 in DNA: TGTGCCTGTCCTCGACAGGCGACAAACACTGAAGCTTTCTTT. Translated, it gives CACPRQATNTEAFF. The variable domain in full, with the rest retrieved from reference TRBV30 and TRBJ1-1, is SQTIHQWPATLVQPVGSPLSLECTVEGTSNPNLYWYRQAAGRGLQLLFYSVGIGQISSEVPQNLSASRPQDRQFILSSKKLLLSDSGFYLCACPRQATNTEAFFGQGTRLTVV.

Only a few counts were recorded for this clonotype. The rearrangement uses TRBV29-1 and TRBJ1-5, with TRBD1 matching over 7 bases. J gave up 4 bases and V 7 bases, and 7 bases lay outside the gene matches. Germline lookup yields CDR1 SQVTM and CDR2 ANQGSEA. The CDR3 loop spans 13 amino acids. The CDR3 sequence: CSAAGTENQPQHF. The CDR3 coding sequence is TGCAGCGCCGCCGGGACAGAGAATCAGCCCCAGCATTTT.

This clonotype was recorded at least ten times. The chain uses TRBV5-6 and TRBJ1-1; D possibly corresponds to TRBD1 (6 bases). Trimming removed 4 bases from V and 3 bases from J, with 13 bases in between. In germline, CDR1 is SGHDT, CDR2 YYEEEE. The CDR3 contains 14 residues. In nucleotides, the CDR3 is TGTGCCAGCAGCCGCCGGGGGCCGGACACTGAAGCTTTCTTT. Its translation is CASSRRGPDTEAFF.

The V gene is TRBV29-1, the J gene TRBJ2-3; unclear D gene. Germline V lookup: CDR1 SQVTM, CDR2 ANQGSEA. V gave up 5 bases and J gave up 6 bases, with 12 bases separating them. CDR3 length: 12 amino acids. The CDR3 reads CSVLSEADTQYF. CDR3 bases: TGCAGCGTTTTGAGTGAGGCGGATACGCAGTATTTT.